This TCR beta chain was identified in a study of T cell repertoires in cytomegalovirus infection. This clonotype was seen ten or more times. The CDR3 is 19 amino acids. Trimming stripped 6 bases from V and 6 bases from J, with 30 bases between. TCRdb passed the reads through MiXCR, listing each CDR3 protein once. Among 300,000 to 400,000 distinct CDR3 sequences listed, around 18% were seen once. This TCR was recovered from a human donor in good health (CMV status not recorded). Some clones in this sample may be carry-over from other donors' samples. Sequenced material: PBMCs. The gene calls are TRBV12-3 or TRBV12-4 and TRBJ1-3, with D tentatively TRBD1 (5 bases). CDR3: CASSTTVGTRAFFENTIYF. CDR3 coding DNA: TGTGCCAGCAGCACTACCGTAGGGACGAGAGCCTTCTTTGAAAACACCATATATTTT.